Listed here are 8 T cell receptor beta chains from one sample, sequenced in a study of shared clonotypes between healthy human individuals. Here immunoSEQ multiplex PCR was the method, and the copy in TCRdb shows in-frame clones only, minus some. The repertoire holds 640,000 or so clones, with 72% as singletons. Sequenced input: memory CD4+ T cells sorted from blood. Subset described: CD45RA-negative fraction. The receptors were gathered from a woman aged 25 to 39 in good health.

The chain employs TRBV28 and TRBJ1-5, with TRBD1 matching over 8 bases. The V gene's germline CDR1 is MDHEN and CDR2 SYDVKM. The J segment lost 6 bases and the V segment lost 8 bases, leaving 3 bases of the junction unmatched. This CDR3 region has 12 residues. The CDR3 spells CASAGGFQPQHF. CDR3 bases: TGTGCCAGCGCAGGGGGCTTTCAGCCCCAGCATTTT.

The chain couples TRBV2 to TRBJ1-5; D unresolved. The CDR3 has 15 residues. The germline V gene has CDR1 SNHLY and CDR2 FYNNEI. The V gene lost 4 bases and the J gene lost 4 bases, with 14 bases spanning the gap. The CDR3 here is CASSAMGQLNQPQHF. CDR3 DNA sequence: TGTGCCAGCAGTGCTATGGGCCAACTAAATCAGCCCCAGCATTTT.

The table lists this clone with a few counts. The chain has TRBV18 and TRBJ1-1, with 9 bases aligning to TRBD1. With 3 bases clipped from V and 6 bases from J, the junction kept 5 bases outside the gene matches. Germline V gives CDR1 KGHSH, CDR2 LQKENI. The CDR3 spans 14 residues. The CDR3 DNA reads TGTGCCAGCTCACCGAGGGACAGGGACGCTGAAGCTTTCTTT. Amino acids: CASSPRDRDAEAFF. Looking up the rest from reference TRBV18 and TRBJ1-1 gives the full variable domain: NAGVMQNPRHLVRRRGQEARLRCSPMKGHSHVYWYRQLPEEGLKFMVYLQKENIIDESGMPKERFSAEFPKEGPSILRIQQVVRGDSAAYFCASSPRDRDAEAFFGQGTRLTVV.

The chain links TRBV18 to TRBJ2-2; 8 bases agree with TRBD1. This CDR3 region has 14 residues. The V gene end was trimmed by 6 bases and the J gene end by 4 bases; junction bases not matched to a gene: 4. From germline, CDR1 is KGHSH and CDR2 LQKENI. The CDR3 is CASSLTGGTGELFF. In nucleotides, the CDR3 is TGTGCCAGCTCGCTTACAGGGGGCACCGGGGAGCTGTTTTTT.

The CDR3: CATSRLPGQTHTEAFF. As DNA, the CDR3 is TGTGCCACCAGCAGACTCCCGGGACAGACGCACACTGAAGCTTTCTTT. The chain has TRBV15 and TRBJ1-1, with TRBD1 matching over 7 bases. CDR3 length equals 16 residues. Germline trimming cut 2 bases from V and 3 bases from J; bases unmatched to any gene: 9. Per germline, CDR1 LNHNV and CDR2 YYDKDF (reference sequence).

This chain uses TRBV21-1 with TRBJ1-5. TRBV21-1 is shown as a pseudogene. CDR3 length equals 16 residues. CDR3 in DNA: TGTGCCAGCAGCAAAGGCGACTACAGGAGGAATCAGCCCCAGCATTTT. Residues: CASSKGDYRRNQPQHF.

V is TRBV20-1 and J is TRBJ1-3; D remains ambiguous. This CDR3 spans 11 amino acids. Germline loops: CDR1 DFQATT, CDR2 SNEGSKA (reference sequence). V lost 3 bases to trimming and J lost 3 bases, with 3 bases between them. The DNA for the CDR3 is TGCAGTGCTAGTTTTGGAAACACCATATATTTT. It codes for CSASFGNTIYF.

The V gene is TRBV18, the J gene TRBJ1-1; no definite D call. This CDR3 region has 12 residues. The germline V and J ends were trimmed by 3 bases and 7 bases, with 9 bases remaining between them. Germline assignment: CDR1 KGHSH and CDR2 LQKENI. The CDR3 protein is CASSPYGSEAFF. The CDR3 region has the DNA TGTGCCAGCTCACCCTATGGGAGTGAAGCTTTCTTT.